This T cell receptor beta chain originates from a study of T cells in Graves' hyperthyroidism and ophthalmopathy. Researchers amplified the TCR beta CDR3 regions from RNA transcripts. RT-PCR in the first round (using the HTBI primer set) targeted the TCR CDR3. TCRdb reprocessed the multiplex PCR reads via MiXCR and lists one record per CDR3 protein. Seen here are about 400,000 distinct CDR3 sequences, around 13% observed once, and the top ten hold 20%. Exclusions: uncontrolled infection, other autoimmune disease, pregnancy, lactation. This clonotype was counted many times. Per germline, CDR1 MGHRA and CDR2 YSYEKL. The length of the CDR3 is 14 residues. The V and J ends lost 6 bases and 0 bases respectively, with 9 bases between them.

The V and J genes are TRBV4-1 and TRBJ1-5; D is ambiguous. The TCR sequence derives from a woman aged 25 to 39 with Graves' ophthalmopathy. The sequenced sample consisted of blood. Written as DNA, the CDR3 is TGCGCCAGCAGTCTGGAGCATAGCAATCAGCCCCAGCATTTT. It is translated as CASSLEHSNQPQHF.